This TCR beta chain was retrieved from a study of blood T cell repertoires in COVID-19. Study-wide background: Both acute and convalescent COVID-19 samples were obtained from the United States, Italy and Spain.

Here immunoSEQ multiplex PCR was the method, and the copy in TCRdb shows in-frame clones only, minus some. The sample shows around 290,000 clones, around 90% of them seen only once. The TCR was taken from a woman aged 25 to 39 who had recovered from COVID-19. Input material: PBMCs or T cells enriched from blood (not recorded which).

The chain's CDR3 is CASRSQGRWNGYTF. In DNA, the CDR3 is TGTGCCAGCAGATCACAGGGGCGATGGAATGGCTACACCTTC. V gene TRBV28 combines with J gene TRBJ1-2, with TRBD1 matching over 7 bases. CDR3 length equals 14 residues. V was pared by 6 bases and J by 6 bases, with 10 bases of the junction left unmatched. CDR1 and CDR2 from the germline V gene are MDHEN and SYDVKM.